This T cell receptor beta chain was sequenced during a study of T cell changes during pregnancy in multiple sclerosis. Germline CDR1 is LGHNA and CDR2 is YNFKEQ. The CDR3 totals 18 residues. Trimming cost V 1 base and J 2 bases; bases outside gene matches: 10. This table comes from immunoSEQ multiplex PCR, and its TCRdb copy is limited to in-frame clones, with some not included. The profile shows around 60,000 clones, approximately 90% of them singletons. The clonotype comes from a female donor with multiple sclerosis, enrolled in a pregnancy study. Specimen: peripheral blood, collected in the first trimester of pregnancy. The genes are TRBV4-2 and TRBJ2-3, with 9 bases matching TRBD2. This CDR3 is CASSQGGTSTSHTDTQYF. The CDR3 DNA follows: TGTGCCAGCAGCCAAGGGGGGACTAGCACAAGTCACACAGATACGCAGTATTTT.